This T cell receptor (beta chain) emerged from a study of blood T cell repertoires in COVID-19. Background on the study: Donors in the United States, Italy and Spain gave samples during acute or convalescent COVID-19. PBMCs, B-cell-depleted T cells, or T cells provided the cDNA or gDNA that made up the material.

Trimming cost V 5 bases and J 4 bases, with 9 bases left between them. CDR1 and CDR2 (germline): LNHDA, SQIVND (reference sequence). This CDR3 is 14 amino acids long. This clone was detected once. Per the study methods: Reference gene primer amplification gave nucleated cell count estimates. This table comes from immunoSEQ multiplex PCR, and its TCRdb copy is limited to in-frame clones, with some not included. That table furnishes V, J and clone size, whereas the DNA furnished D and trimming. The sample lists approximately 75,000 clones, about 74% occurring once. The receptor was derived from a human donor with acute or convalescent COVID-19. The donor label of this sample is uncertain. The sequenced sample consisted of peripheral blood. The chain uses TRBV19 and TRBJ1-6; maybe TRBD1 (6 bases). The CDR3 nucleotides are TGTGCCAGTAGTCCCGGACAGTATAATTCACCCCTCCACTTT. Protein sequence: CASSPGQYNSPLHF.